These 11 T cell receptor beta chains came from one sample sequenced in a study of cytomegalovirus exposure and HLA in healthy donors. PCR used 60 Vbeta primers and 13 Jbeta primers. Assay used: immunoSEQ multiplex PCR; TCRdb lists only in-frame clones, some missing. Its table records approximately 45,000 clones. The sequenced sample was PBMCs. Source of these receptors: a male donor in good health and CMV-seronegative.

The chain links TRBV18 to TRBJ1-3; 8 bases map to TRBD1. Germline-derived CDR1 and CDR2 are KGHSH and LQKENI. There are 17 residues in the CDR3. J lost 2 bases, V lost 3 bases, and 9 bases had no gene match. This CDR3 reads CASSPFSRTGTGNTIYF. CDR3 in DNA: TGTGCCAGCTCACCCTTTTCACGGACAGGGACTGGAAACACCATATATTTT.

Comment on this clone: The conserved phenylalanine or tryptophan normally closing the CDR3 is absent here, so this likely arose from a read error. The V call is TRBV7-9, the J call TRBJ1-2; D gene ambiguous. Germline V lookup: CDR1 SEHNR, CDR2 FQNEAQ (reference sequence). The V end lost 1 base, the J end lost 4 bases, and 7 bases lay between the germline ends. The CDR3 runs 13 residues. The CDR3 reads CASSLGRSYGYTL. CDR3 bases: TGTGCCAGCAGCTTAGGTAGGAGCTATGGCTACACCCTC.

This chain's CDR3 is CASSLGFAGEKLFF. The CDR3 nucleotides read TGCGCCAGCAGCTTGGGATTTGCGGGGGAAAAACTGTTTTTT. The chain carries TRBV5-1 and TRBJ1-4; D gene ambiguous. There are 14 residues in the CDR3. Deletions cut 0 bases from V and 8 bases from J, with 11 bases between. CDR1 is SGHRS, CDR2 YFSETQ, per germline.

The J gene is TRBJ2-2, the V gene TRBV4-2; D is unresolved. There are 16 residues in the CDR3. Germline CDR1 LGHNA, CDR2 YNFKEQ. Between the trimmed V and J ends, which lost 0 bases and 0 bases, there was a span of 8 bases. The CDR3 sequence is CASSQEPRANTGELFF. The CDR3 region has the DNA TGTGCCAGCAGCCAAGAACCTCGGGCGAACACCGGGGAGCTGTTTTTT.

The chain carries TRBV7-8 and TRBJ2-7, with D unclear. The CDR3 sequence is 14 residues long. Deletions cut 4 bases from V and 2 bases from J, with 12 bases between. Germline CDR1 is SGHVS and CDR2 is FQNEAQ. The CDR3 sequence is CASSSLFGPYEQYF. Written as DNA, the CDR3 is TGTGCCAGCAGCTCCCTTTTTGGGCCCTACGAGCAGTACTTC.

The chain recombines TRBV4-3 with TRBJ2-7, with D perhaps TRBD1 (5 bases). The germline V gene encodes CDR1 LGHNA and CDR2 YSLEER. V lost 4 bases, J lost 0 bases, and 10 bases lay in between. The CDR3 is 14 residues long. The CDR3 DNA reads TGCGCCAGCAGCCTGGACACCCTCTCCTACGAGCAGTACTTC. This gives the protein CASSLDTLSYEQYF.

This chain links TRBV5-6 with TRBJ1-4, with D perhaps TRBD1 (5 bases). CDR3 length equals 16 residues. Trimming shortened V by 2 bases and J by 0 bases, and 11 bases separated the two germline ends. The germline CDR1 and CDR2 sequences are SGHDT and YYEEEE. This chain's CDR3 is CASSLRQIATNEKLFF. For the CDR3, the DNA is TGTGCCAGCAGCTTAAGACAGATAGCAACTAATGAAAAACTGTTTTTT.

The rearrangement links TRBV2 to TRBJ2-1; D may be TRBD1 (6 bases). The germline V gene encodes CDR1 SNHLY and CDR2 FYNNEI. V lost 6 bases and J 8 bases, leaving 11 bases between the germline ends. The CDR3 consists of 12 residues. The CDR3 region has the DNA TGTGCCAGCAGGCCACAGGGAGATGAGCAGTTCTTC. Translated, it gives CASRPQGDEQFF.

The J gene is TRBJ2-5, the V gene TRBV5-4, with 8 positions matching TRBD1. The CDR3 has 15 amino acids. The junction had 5 bases not matched to a gene; V was cut back by 1 base and J by 3 bases. CDR1 and CDR2 from the germline V gene are SGHNT and YYREEE (reference sequence). The CDR3 sequence is CASSLLRQGKETQYF. In DNA form, the CDR3 reads TGTGCCAGCAGCTTGCTGAGACAGGGGAAAGAGACCCAGTACTTC.

V gene TRBV5-5 combines with J gene TRBJ2-1; 7 bases align to TRBD2. Trimming took 3 bases from V and 2 from J; bases not matched to a gene: 5. Germline CDR1 SGHKS, CDR2 YYEKEE (reference sequence). The CDR3 is 15 amino acids. In DNA form, the CDR3 reads TGTGCCAGCAGCTCCACCGGGACTACCTACAATGAGCAGTTCTTC. Residues: CASSSTGTTYNEQFF.

DNA for the CDR3: TGTGCCTGGGACCCGAATGCCGGGATGAACACTGAAGCTTTCTTT. Protein sequence: CAWDPNAGMNTEAFF. This chain uses TRBV30 with TRBJ1-1; D is unresolved. The CDR3 spans 15 residues. Trimming took off 5 bases at V and 0 bases at J, with 16 bases between the two ends. Germline V gene lookup returns CDR1 GTSNPN and CDR2 SVGIG (reference sequence).